This T cell receptor (beta chain) appears in the sequencing data of a study of T cell repertoires in cytomegalovirus infection. Study background: Matching HLA type, along with CMV infection, was indicated by public TCR beta signatures. Points from the study as a whole: Dominating the ex vivo response were HLA-C-restricted CMV-specific TCR beta clonotypes. Based on cumulative public TCR beta family frequency, carriers of CMV plus the relevant HLA were identified.

In regard to this clonotype: The antigen remains undetermined.

There are 14 residues in the CDR3. Germline CDR1 SGHTA, CDR2 FQGNSA. Trimming removed 5 bases from V and 9 bases from J, with 17 bases in between. MiXCR, run by TCRdb on the reads, gives a single entry per CDR3 protein. The sample carries more than 400,000 distinct CDR3 sequences, around 27% recorded once. The clonotype was recovered from a human donor in good health (CMV status not recorded). Some clones in this sample may be carry-over from other donors' samples. This chain links TRBV7-2 with TRBJ2-1; maybe TRBD2 (5 bases). The sequenced sample consisted of PBMCs. The CDR3 sequence is CASSTTRWASEQFF. CDR3 nucleotides: TGTGCCAGCAGCACTACTAGATGGGCGAGTGAGCAGTTCTTC.